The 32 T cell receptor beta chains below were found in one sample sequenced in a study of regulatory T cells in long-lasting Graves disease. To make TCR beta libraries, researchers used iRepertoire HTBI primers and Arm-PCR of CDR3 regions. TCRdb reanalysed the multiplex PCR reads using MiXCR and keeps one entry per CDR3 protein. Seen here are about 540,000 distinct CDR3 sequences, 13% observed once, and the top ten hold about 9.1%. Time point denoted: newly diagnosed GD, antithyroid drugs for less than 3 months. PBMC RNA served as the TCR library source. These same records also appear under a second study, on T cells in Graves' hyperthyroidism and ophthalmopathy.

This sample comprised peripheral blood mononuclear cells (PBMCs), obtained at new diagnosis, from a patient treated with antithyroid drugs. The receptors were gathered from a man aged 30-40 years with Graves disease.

CDR3: CASRGLRERPDTQYF. CDR3 coding DNA: TGCGCCAGCAGAGGATTGCGGGAGCGCCCAGATACGCAGTATTTT. The chain combines TRBV5-1 with TRBJ2-3, with 7 bases aligning to TRBD2. CDR1 and CDR2 from the germline V gene are SGHRS and YFSETQ. CDR3 length: 15 residues. Unmatched junction bases numbered 10, after V lost 5 bases and J lost 4 bases.

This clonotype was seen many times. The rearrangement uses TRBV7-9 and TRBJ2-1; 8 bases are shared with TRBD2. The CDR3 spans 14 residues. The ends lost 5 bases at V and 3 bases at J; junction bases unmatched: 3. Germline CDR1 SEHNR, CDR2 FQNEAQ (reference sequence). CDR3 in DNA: TGTGCCAGCAGCCTGGGACTAGGCTACAATGAGCAGTTCTTC. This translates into CASSLGLGYNEQFF.

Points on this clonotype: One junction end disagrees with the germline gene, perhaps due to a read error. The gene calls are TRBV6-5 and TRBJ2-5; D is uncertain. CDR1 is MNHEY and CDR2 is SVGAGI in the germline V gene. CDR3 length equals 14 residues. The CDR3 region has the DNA TGTGCCAGCAGTTACTCATCCGGCCAAGAGACCCAGCACTTC. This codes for CASSYSSGQETQHF.

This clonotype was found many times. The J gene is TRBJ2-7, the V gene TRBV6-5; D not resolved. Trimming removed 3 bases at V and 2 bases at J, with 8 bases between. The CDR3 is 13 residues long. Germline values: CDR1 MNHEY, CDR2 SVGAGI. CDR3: CASSYHSAYEQYF. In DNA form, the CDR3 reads TGTGCCAGCAGTTATCACAGCGCCTACGAGCAGTACTTC.

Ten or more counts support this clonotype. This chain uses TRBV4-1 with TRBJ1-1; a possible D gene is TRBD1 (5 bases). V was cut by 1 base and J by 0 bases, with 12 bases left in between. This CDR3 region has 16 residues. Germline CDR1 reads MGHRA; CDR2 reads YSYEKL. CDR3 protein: CASSQGGMAMNTEAFF. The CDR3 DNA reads TGCGCCAGCAGCCAAGGGGGGATGGCGATGAACACTGAAGCTTTCTTT.

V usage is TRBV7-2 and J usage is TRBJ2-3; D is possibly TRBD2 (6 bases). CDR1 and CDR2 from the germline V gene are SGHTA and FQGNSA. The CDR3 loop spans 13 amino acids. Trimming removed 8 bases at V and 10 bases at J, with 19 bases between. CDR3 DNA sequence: TGTGCCAGCCTCTTAACCGGGACTTTCCCGCAGTATTTT. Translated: CASLLTGTFPQYF.

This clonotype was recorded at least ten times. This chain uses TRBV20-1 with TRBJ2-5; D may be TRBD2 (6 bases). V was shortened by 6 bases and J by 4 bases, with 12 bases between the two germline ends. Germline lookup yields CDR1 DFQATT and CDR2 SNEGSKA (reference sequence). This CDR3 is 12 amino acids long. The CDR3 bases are TGCAGTGCCTACCGGGGAGGAGAGACCCAGTACTTC. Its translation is CSAYRGGETQYF.

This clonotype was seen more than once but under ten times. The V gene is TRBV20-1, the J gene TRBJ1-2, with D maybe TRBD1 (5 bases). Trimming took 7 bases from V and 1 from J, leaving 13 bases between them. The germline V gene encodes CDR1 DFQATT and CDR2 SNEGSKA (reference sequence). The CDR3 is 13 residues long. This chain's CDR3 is CSGQTQNNYGYTF. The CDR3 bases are TGCAGTGGACAGACCCAAAATAACTATGGCTACACCTTC.

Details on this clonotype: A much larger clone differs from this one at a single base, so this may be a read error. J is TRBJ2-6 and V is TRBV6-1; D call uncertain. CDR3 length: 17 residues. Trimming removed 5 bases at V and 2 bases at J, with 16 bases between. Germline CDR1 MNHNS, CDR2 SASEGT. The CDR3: CASSPGRPAAGANVLTF. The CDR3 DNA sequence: TGTGCCAGCAGTCCCGGGCGCCCGGCCGCTGGGGCCAACGTCCTGACTTTC.

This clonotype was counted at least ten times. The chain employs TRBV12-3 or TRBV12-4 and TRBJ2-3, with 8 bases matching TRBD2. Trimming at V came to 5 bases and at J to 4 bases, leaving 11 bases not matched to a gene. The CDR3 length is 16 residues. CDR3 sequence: CASSPMGGRWSDTQYF. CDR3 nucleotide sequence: TGTGCCAGCAGTCCAATGGGCGGGAGGTGGTCAGATACGCAGTATTTT.

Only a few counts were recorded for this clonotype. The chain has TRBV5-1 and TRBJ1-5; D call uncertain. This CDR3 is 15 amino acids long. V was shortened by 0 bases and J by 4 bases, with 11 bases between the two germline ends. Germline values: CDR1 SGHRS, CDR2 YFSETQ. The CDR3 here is CASSLGLRPNQPQHF. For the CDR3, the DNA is TGCGCCAGCAGCTTGGGATTACGGCCGAATCAGCCCCAGCATTTT.

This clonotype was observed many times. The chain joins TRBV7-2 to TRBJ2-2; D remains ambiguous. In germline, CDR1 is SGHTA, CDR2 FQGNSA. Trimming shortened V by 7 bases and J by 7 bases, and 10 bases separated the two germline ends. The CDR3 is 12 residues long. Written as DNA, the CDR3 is TGTGCCAGCACCACTCTCCACGGGGAGCTGTTTTTT. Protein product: CASTTLHGELFF.

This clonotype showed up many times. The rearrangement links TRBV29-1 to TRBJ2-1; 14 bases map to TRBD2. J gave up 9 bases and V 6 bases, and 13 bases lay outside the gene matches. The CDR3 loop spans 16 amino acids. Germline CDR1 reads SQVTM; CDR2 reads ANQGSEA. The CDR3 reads CSVPRPGLAGASEQFF. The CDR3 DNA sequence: TGCAGCGTCCCCCGACCGGGACTAGCGGGAGCTAGTGAGCAGTTCTTC.

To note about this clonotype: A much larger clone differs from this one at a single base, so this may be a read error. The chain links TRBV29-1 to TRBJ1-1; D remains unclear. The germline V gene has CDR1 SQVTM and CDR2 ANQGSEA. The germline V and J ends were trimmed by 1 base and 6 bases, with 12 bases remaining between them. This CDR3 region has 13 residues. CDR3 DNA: TGCAGCGTTGAAGTACCAGGCCGCCCTGAAGCTTTCTTT. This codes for CSVEVPGRPEAFF. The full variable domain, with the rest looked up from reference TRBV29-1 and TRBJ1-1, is SAVISQKPSRDICQRGTSLTIQCQVDSQVTMMFWYRQQPGQSLTLIATANQGSEATYESGFVIDKFPISRPNLTFSTLTVSNMSPEDSSIYLCSVEVPGRPEAFFGQGTRLTVV.

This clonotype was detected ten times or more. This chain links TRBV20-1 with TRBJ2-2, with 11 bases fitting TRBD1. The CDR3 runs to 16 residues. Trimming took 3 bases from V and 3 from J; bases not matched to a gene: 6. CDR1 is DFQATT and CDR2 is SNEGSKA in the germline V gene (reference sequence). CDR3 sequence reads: CSARDRGLRDTGELFF. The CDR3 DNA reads TGCAGTGCTAGGGACAGGGGGCTCAGGGACACCGGGGAGCTGTTTTTT.

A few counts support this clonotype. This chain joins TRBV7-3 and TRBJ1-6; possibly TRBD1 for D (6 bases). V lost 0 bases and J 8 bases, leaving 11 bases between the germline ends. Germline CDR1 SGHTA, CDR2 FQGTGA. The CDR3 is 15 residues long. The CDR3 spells CASSLTAGADSPLHF. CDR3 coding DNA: TGTGCCAGCAGCTTAACGGCAGGGGCGGATTCACCCCTCCACTTT.

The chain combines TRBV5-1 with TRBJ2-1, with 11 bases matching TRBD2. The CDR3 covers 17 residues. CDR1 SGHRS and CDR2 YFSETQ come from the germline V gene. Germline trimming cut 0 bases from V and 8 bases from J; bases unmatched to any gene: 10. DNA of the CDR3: TGCGCCAGCAGCTTGGCGCCTAGCGGGAGGCCGGGGGATGAGCAGTTCTTC. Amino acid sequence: CASSLAPSGRPGDEQFF.

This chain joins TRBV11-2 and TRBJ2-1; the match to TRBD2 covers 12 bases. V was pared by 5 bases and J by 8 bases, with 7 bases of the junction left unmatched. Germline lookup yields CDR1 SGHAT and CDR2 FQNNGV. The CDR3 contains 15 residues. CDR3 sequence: CASSRLTSGSDEQFF. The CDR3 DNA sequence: TGTGCCAGCAGCCGATTGACTAGCGGGAGTGATGAGCAGTTCTTC.

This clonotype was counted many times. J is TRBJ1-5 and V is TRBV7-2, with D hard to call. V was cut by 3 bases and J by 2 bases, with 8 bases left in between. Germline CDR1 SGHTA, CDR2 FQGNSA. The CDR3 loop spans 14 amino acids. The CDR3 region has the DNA TGTGCCAGCAGCTTTCAAGGTGGCAATCAGCCCCAGCATTTT. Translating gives CASSFQGGNQPQHF.

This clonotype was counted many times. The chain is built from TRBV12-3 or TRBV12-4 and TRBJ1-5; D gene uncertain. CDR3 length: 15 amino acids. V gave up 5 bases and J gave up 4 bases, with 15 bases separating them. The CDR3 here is CASSPREGANQPQHF. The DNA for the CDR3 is TGTGCCAGCAGTCCCCGGGAGGGTGCGAATCAGCCCCAGCATTTT.

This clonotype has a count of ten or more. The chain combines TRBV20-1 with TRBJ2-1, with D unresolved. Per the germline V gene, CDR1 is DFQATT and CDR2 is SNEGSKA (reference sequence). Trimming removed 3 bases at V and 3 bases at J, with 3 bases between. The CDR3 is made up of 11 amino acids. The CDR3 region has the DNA TGCAGTGCTAGTGACTACAATGAGCAGTTCTTC. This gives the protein CSASDYNEQFF.

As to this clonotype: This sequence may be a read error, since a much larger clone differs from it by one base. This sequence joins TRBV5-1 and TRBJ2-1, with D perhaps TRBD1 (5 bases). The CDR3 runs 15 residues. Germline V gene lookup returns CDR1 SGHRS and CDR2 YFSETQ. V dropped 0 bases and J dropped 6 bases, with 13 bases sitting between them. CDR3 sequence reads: CASSLVQDEANEQFF. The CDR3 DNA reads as TGCGCCAGCAGCTTGGTACAGGACGAGGCCAATGAGCAGTTCTTC.

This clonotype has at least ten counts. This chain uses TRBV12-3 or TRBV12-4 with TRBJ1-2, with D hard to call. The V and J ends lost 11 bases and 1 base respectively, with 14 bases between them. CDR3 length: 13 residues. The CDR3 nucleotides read TGTGCCTCTCGTGGAGGCTTTAACTATGGCTACACCTTC. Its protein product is CASRGGFNYGYTF.

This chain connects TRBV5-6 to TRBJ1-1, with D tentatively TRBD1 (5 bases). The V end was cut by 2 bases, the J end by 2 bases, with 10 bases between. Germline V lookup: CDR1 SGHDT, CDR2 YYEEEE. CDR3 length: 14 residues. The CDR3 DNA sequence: TGTGCCAGCAGCTTCGGCAGGGACAACACTGAAGCTTTCTTT. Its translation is CASSFGRDNTEAFF.

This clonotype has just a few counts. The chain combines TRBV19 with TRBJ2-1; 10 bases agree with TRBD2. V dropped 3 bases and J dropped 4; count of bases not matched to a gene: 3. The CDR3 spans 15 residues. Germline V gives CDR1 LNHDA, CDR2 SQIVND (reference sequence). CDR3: CASSISLAGYNEQFF. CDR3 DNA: TGTGCCAGTAGTATCTCACTAGCGGGGTACAATGAGCAGTTCTTC.

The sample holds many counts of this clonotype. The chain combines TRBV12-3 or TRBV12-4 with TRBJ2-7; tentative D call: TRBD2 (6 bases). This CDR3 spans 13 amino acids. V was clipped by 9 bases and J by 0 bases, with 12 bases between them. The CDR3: CASRGLLSYEQYF. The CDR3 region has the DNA TGTGCCAGTCGGGGACTTCTCTCCTACGAGCAGTACTTC.

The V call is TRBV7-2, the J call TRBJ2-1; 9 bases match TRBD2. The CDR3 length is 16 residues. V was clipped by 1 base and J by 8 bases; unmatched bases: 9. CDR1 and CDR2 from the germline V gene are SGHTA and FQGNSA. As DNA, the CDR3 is TGTGCCAGCAGCTTAGAAGGGTCTAGCGGGGTCCATGAGCAGTTCTTC. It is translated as CASSLEGSSGVHEQFF.

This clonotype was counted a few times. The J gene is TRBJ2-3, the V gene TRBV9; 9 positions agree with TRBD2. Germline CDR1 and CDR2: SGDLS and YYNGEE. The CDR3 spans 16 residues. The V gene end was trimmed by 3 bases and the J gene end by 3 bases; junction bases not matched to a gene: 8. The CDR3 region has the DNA TGTGCCAGCAGCGGACTTGGAGCGGGAGGAACAGATACGCAGTATTTT. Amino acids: CASSGLGAGGTDTQYF.

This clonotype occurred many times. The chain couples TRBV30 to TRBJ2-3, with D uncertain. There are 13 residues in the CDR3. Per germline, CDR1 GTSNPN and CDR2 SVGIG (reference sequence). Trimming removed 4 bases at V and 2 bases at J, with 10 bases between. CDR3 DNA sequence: TGTGCCTGGACCCTCCCGACCACAGATACGCAGTATTTT. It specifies CAWTLPTTDTQYF. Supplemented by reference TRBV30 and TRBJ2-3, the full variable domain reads SQTIHQWPATLVQPVGSPLSLECTVEGTSNPNLYWYRQAAGRGLQLLFYSVGIGQISSEVPQNLSASRPQDRQFILSSKKLLLSDSGFYLCAWTLPTTDTQYFGPGTRLTVL.

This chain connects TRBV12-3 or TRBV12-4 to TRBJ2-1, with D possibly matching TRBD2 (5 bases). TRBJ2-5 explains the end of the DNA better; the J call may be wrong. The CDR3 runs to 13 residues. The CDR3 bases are TGTGCCAGCACCCTAGCTTCGAAAGAGACCCAGTACTTC. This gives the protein CASTLASKETQYF.

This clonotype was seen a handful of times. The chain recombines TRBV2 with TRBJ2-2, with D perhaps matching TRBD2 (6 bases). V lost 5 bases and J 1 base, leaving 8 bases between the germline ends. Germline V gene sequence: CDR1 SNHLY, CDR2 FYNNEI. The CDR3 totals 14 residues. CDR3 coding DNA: TGTGCCAGCAGTCCTAGCGAGAACACCGGGGAGCTGTTTTTT. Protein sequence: CASSPSENTGELFF.

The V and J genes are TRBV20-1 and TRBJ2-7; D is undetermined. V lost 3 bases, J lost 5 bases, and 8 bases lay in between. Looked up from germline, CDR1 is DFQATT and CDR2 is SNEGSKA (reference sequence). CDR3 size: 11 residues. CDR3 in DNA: TGCAGTGCTAGGAGGTCAGACGAGCAGTACTTC. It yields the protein CSARRSDEQYF.